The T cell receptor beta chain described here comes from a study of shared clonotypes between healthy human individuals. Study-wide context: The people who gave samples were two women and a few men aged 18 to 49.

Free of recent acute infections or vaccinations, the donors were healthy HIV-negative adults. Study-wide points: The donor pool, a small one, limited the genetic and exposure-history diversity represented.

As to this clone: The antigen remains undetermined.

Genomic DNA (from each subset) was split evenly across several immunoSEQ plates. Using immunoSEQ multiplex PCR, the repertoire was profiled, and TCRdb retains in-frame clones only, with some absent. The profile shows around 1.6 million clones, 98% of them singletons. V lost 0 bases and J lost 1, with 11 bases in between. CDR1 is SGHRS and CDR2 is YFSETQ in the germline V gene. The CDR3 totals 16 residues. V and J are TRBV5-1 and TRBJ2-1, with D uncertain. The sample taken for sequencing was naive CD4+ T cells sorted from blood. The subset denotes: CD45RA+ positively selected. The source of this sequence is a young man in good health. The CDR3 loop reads CASSLGAFQSYNEQFF. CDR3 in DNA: TGCGCCAGCAGCTTGGGGGCCTTCCAATCCTACAATGAGCAGTTCTTC.